These 28 T cell receptor beta chains share one sample of origin, sequenced in a study of post-analysis software for immune sequencing data. General study findings and limits: Among 5 or 6 TRBV segments more frequent in patients than controls were TRBV5-6, TRBV5-1 and TRBV20-1.

Antigens for these TCRs are unknown. Tagging with unique molecular identifiers was a feature of the TCR beta cDNA libraries. TCRdb reanalysed the PCR reads using MiXCR and keeps one entry per CDR3 protein. The sample contains about 560,000 distinct CDR3 sequences, about 40% of which appear only once. The sequencing input was blood. The receptors stem from a girl between 5 and 17 years old with multiple sclerosis.

This clonotype occurred a few times. The chain employs TRBV5-1 and TRBJ1-4; no reliable D call. The germline V gene encodes CDR1 SGHRS and CDR2 YFSETQ. The CDR3 sequence is 14 residues long. Trimming stripped 3 bases from V and 1 base from J, with 7 bases between. This chain's CDR3 is CASSSTVTNEKLFF. The CDR3 DNA reads as TGCGCCAGCAGCTCGACGGTAACTAATGAAAAACTGTTTTTT.

This clonotype has only a few counts. The J gene is TRBJ2-7, the V gene TRBV4-1, with a weak D call TRBD1 (6 bases). The CDR3 extends over 14 amino acids. V lost 1 base and J 3 bases, leaving 10 bases between the germline ends. Germline-derived CDR1 and CDR2 are MGHRA and YSYEKL. CDR3 in DNA: TGCGCCAGCAGCCAAGTAGGGACAAACTACGAGCAGTACTTC. It is translated as CASSQVGTNYEQYF.

This clonotype was counted a few times. The genes are TRBV20-1 and TRBJ2-5; 12 bases map to TRBD2. The CDR3 totals 14 residues. J gave up 2 bases and V 5 bases, and 3 bases lay outside the gene matches. Germline CDR1 reads DFQATT; CDR2 reads SNEGSKA (reference sequence). The CDR3 coding sequence is TGCAGTGCTGGACTAGCGGGGAGACAAGAGACCCAGTACTTC. Translation gives CSAGLAGRQETQYF.

The chain uses TRBV5-1 and TRBJ2-4; 11 bases match TRBD2. V lost 4 bases and J lost 2; bases outside the gene matches: 8. The length of the CDR3 is 17 residues. Germline V gene sequence: CDR1 SGHRS, CDR2 YFSETQ. The CDR3 spells CASSRVIAGGSKNIQYF. The CDR3 nucleotides read TGCGCCAGCAGCAGGGTAATAGCGGGAGGGTCCAAAAACATTCAGTACTTC.

The chain links TRBV25-1 to TRBJ1-2, with TRBD1 as a possible D gene (6 bases). The CDR3 spans 14 residues. V was cut by 5 bases and J by 8 bases, with 18 bases left in between. Germline V gene data show CDR1 as MGHDK and CDR2 as SYGVNS. Here the CDR3 reads CASSLTGGVGGYTF. DNA for the CDR3: TGTGCCAGCAGTCTGACAGGAGGGGTTGGAGGCTACACCTTC.

This clonotype came up many times. This chain connects TRBV2 to TRBJ2-7; D gene unclear. There are 10 residues in the CDR3. Germline V gene sequence: CDR1 SNHLY, CDR2 FYNNEI. The germline V and J ends were trimmed by 2 bases and 4 bases, with 0 bases remaining between them. This CDR3 reads CASSEYEQYF. The CDR3 DNA is TGTGCCAGCAGTGAATACGAGCAGTACTTC.

This clonotype showed up just a few times. The CDR3 nucleotides are TGCGCCAGCAGCTTGGAACTCACGAACACTGAAGCTTTCTTT. Translation: CASSLELTNTEAFF. This sequence joins TRBV5-1 and TRBJ1-1; D unresolved. CDR3 size: 14 residues. Germline assignment: CDR1 SGHRS and CDR2 YFSETQ. Trimming took 0 bases from V and 1 from J, leaving 7 bases between them. The full variable domain, its missing parts supplied by reference TRBV5-1 and TRBJ1-1, is KAGVTQTPRYLIKTRGQQVTLSCSPISGHRSVSWYQQTPGQGLQFLFEYFSETQRNKGNFPGRFSGRQFSNSRSEMNVSTLELGDSALYLCASSLELTNTEAFFGQGTRLTVV.

This clonotype turned up a few times. The chain has TRBV13 and TRBJ2-1; TRBD2 aligns across 9 bases. This CDR3 has 20 amino acids. Germline-derived CDR1 and CDR2 are PRHDT and FYEKMQ (reference sequence). V was clipped by 5 bases and J by 1 base; unmatched bases: 18. CDR3 sequence: CASSLPLTKRGAGSYNEQFF. The CDR3 region has the DNA TGTGCCAGCAGCCTCCCCCTTACTAAGCGGGGGGCCGGGTCCTACAATGAGCAGTTCTTC.

In this sample, this clonotype turned up a few times. The V call is TRBV5-1, the J call TRBJ1-2, with 7 bases that match TRBD1. This CDR3 contains 14 residues. Germline-derived CDR1 and CDR2 are SGHRS and YFSETQ. J gave up 4 bases and V 4 bases, and 7 bases lay outside the gene matches. The CDR3 DNA sequence: TGCGCCAGCAGCAGGACAGGTGTCGCCTATGGCTACACCTTC. This sequence encodes CASSRTGVAYGYTF. The variable domain in full, with the rest retrieved from reference TRBV5-1 and TRBJ1-2, is KAGVTQTPRYLIKTRGQQVTLSCSPISGHRSVSWYQQTPGQGLQFLFEYFSETQRNKGNFPGRFSGRQFSNSRSEMNVSTLELGDSALYLCASSRTGVAYGYTFGSGTRLTVV.

This chain connects TRBV2 to TRBJ2-1; D remains unclear. Germline assignment: CDR1 SNHLY and CDR2 FYNNEI. With 7 bases removed from V and 1 base from J, the gap between germline ends came to 14 bases. The CDR3 sequence is 15 residues long. The CDR3 bases are TGTGCCAGCAAGGGTTTAGGCGGTTCCTACAATGAGCAGTTCTTC. This translates into CASKGLGGSYNEQFF.

This chain connects TRBV4-1 to TRBJ2-5; D is unresolved. Trimming took 4 bases from V and 5 from J, leaving 11 bases between them. CDR3 size: 13 residues. Germline loops: CDR1 MGHRA, CDR2 YSYEKL. CDR3 amino acids: CASSRDPGETQYF. The CDR3 DNA follows: TGCGCCAGCAGCCGAGACCCCGGGGAGACCCAGTACTTC.

This clonotype was observed a handful of times. The J gene is TRBJ1-2, the V gene TRBV5-1; 7 bases map to TRBD1. Germline CDR1 is SGHRS and CDR2 is YFSETQ. The CDR3 is made up of 19 amino acids. V was clipped by 1 base and J by 1 base; unmatched bases: 16. The CDR3 DNA sequence: TGCGCCAGCAGCTTGCCCCGCCAGGGGGGAGATCCTGTTAACTATGGCTACACCTTC. Its protein is CASSLPRQGGDPVNYGYTF.

This chain links TRBV20-1 with TRBJ2-1, with a possible D match to TRBD1 (6 bases). Trimming stripped 6 bases from V and 5 bases from J, with 20 bases between. The CDR3 consists of 15 residues. The germline V gene has CDR1 DFQATT and CDR2 SNEGSKA (reference sequence). Here the CDR3 reads CSAIHIGTPNNEQFF. DNA of the CDR3: TGCAGTGCCATTCATATCGGGACACCGAACAATGAGCAGTTCTTC.

The rearrangement links TRBV7-6 to TRBJ2-5, with a weak D call TRBD2 (7 bases). The V and J ends lost 1 base and 5 bases respectively, with 17 bases between them. CDR3 length equals 16 residues. Germline values: CDR1 SGHVS, CDR2 FNYEAQ. The chain's CDR3 is CASSLEGRRGGETQYF. CDR3 DNA: TGTGCCAGCAGCTTAGAAGGGCGGAGGGGGGGGGAGACCCAGTACTTC.

This rearrangement joins TRBV11-2 to TRBJ2-7; TRBD1 or TRBD2 may be the D gene (5 bases each). CDR1 SGHAT and CDR2 FQNNGV come from the germline V gene. V shed 6 bases and J shed 1 base, with 13 bases lying between them. This CDR3 region has 14 residues. As DNA, the CDR3 is TGTGCCAGCAGTTGGGGACGTGGGTCCTACGAGCAGTACTTC. Its translation: CASSWGRGSYEQYF.

V is TRBV29-1 and J is TRBJ2-5, with D possibly matching TRBD1 (5 bases). In germline, CDR1 is SQVTM, CDR2 ANQGSEA. V was clipped by 7 bases and J by 4 bases, with 13 bases between them. The CDR3 runs to 12 residues. DNA of the CDR3: TGCAGCGGGACAACTTCCCCAGAGACCCAGTACTTC. Encoded protein: CSGTTSPETQYF.

This clonotype was counted a few times. V usage is TRBV25-1 and J usage is TRBJ2-5; D is undetermined. The CDR3 spans 14 residues. In germline, CDR1 is MGHDK, CDR2 SYGVNS. Trimming pared 1 base from V and 2 bases from J, leaving 8 bases between. The CDR3 loop reads CASSEFGGQETQYF. CDR3 in DNA: TGTGCCAGCAGTGAATTCGGCGGACAAGAGACCCAGTACTTC.

The rearrangement uses TRBV2 and TRBJ2-7; 8 nucleotides line up with TRBD2. This CDR3 contains 14 residues. Per germline, CDR1 SNHLY and CDR2 FYNNEI. V shed 4 bases, J shed 2 bases, and the junction held 4 bases outside the gene matches. The CDR3 DNA is TGTGCCAGCAGTGGGCGGGGGGATACCTACGAGCAGTACTTC. Translating gives CASSGRGDTYEQYF.

The chain's CDR3 is CASSLPSGYGYTF. As DNA, the CDR3 is TGTGCCAGCAGTTTACCGTCAGGCTATGGCTACACCTTC. The V gene is TRBV27, the J gene TRBJ1-2; D is undetermined. Trimming cost V 2 bases and J 4 bases, with 8 bases left between them. CDR3 length: 13 amino acids. In germline, CDR1 is MNHEY, CDR2 SMNVEV (reference sequence).

The chain has TRBV29-1 and TRBJ1-1; perhaps TRBD1 as D (6 bases). Germline V gives CDR1 SQVTM, CDR2 ANQGSEA. This CDR3 region has 13 residues. V gave up 3 bases and J gave up 2 bases, with 10 bases separating them. CDR3 protein: CSVEDRSNTEAFF. The DNA for the CDR3 is TGCAGCGTTGAGGACAGAAGTAACACTGAAGCTTTCTTT.

The chain is built from TRBV7-9 and TRBJ2-1; TRBD2 matches 9 bases. Germline V gene data show CDR1 as SEHNR and CDR2 as FQNEAQ (reference sequence). The CDR3 is 12 residues long. V was pared by 3 bases and J by 15 bases, with 6 bases of the junction left unmatched. CDR3 sequence: CASSFLAGMPFF. The CDR3 nucleotides read TGTGCCAGCAGCTTTCTAGCGGGAATGCCGTTCTTC.

Many counts were recorded for this clonotype. The V call is TRBV12-3 or TRBV12-4, the J call TRBJ1-5; D unclear. This CDR3 region has 12 residues. Trimming left V 6 bases short and J 5 bases short, with 8 bases between. The DNA for the CDR3 is TGTGCCAGCAGGACCGGAGATCAGCCCCAGCATTTT. This gives the protein CASRTGDQPQHF.

This chain links TRBV10-3 with TRBJ1-1; D remains unclear. Germline V gene lookup returns CDR1 ENHRY and CDR2 SYGVKD. CDR3 length equals 14 residues. The V and J ends lost 7 bases and 3 bases respectively, with 15 bases between them. The chain's CDR3 is CAITNTPGDTEAFF. The DNA of the CDR3 is TGTGCCATCACCAACACTCCAGGTGACACTGAAGCTTTCTTT.

The genes are TRBV7-9 and TRBJ1-4, with TRBD1 matching over 7 bases. The germline V gene encodes CDR1 SEHNR and CDR2 FQNEAQ (reference sequence). The CDR3 is 15 residues long. V was clipped by 5 bases and J by 8 bases; unmatched bases: 11. CDR3 bases: TGTGCCAGCAGCCAATATGGGACAGTGGGAGAAAAACTGTTTTTT. Its translation is CASSQYGTVGEKLFF.

The chain links TRBV15 to TRBJ2-1, with 7 positions matching TRBD1. J gave up 4 bases and V 0 bases, and 3 bases lay outside the gene matches. Germline lookup yields CDR1 LNHNV and CDR2 YYDKDF (reference sequence). The CDR3 spans 15 residues. The CDR3 loop is CATSREGGEYNEQFF. The CDR3 DNA sequence: TGTGCCACCAGCAGAGAAGGGGGCGAATACAATGAGCAGTTCTTC.

J is TRBJ2-1 and V is TRBV4-1; 8 bases fit TRBD2. CDR1 and CDR2 from the germline V gene are MGHRA and YSYEKL. V lost 5 bases to trimming and J lost 13 bases; unmatched junction nucleotides: 13. The CDR3 consists of 14 residues. The CDR3 protein is CASSIVAGREVQFF. For the CDR3, the DNA is TGCGCCAGCAGCATAGTAGCGGGGAGGGAGGTACAGTTCTTC.

This chain connects TRBV7-2 to TRBJ1-2; D perhaps matches TRBD1 (6 bases). V lost 1 base and J 2 bases, leaving 11 bases between the germline ends. This CDR3 contains 15 residues. Germline-derived CDR1 and CDR2 are SGHTA and FQGNSA. Here the CDR3 reads CASSLGPTGNYGYTF. CDR3 DNA sequence: TGTGCCAGCAGCTTAGGTCCAACAGGGAACTATGGCTACACCTTC.

This clonotype was seen more than once but under ten times. The CDR3 DNA reads TGCGCCAGCAGCTTGGGGACAGGGGGAGATGGCTACACCTTC. Translation gives CASSLGTGGDGYTF. The chain has TRBV5-1 and TRBJ1-2, with TRBD1 matching over 10 bases. In germline, CDR1 is SGHRS, CDR2 YFSETQ. The CDR3 spans 14 residues. V was clipped by 0 bases and J by 6 bases; unmatched bases: 2.